This T cell receptor (beta chain) comes out of a study of T cells expressing NK-cell markers. Across the whole study: The TCR beta repertoires originated in sorted CD3+CD56+NKG2C+, CD3+CD56+NKG2C- and CD3+CD56-NKG2C+ T cells.

Whole-study findings and limits: In a group of 5 to 7 donors, dominant NKG2C+ clonotypes represented roughly 1.0-7.0% of CD8+ T cells. The same clonotypes also predominated in the CD3+CD56-NKG2C+ fraction of four donors.

As concerns this clonotype: Its target is unknown.

With UMIs, 5'RACE template switching was used to make TCR beta cDNA. TCRdb re-called the 5' RACE reads; every CDR3 protein appears as one record, without DNA. The table lists around 180,000 distinct CDR3 sequences, with around 21% in the top ten. This sequence originates from a man aged 18-69 years in good health. The source material was blood T cells: a sorted CD56 or NKG2C T cell subset, CD4+ or CD8+ T cells, or bulk PBMC T cells (not recorded which).

CDR3 region: CASSTGQGAVNEQFF. The V call is TRBV7-9, the J call TRBJ2-1; TCRdb's D gene call, TRBD1, goes unchecked for lack of DNA. The CDR3 is 15 amino acids. Per germline, CDR1 SEHNR and CDR2 FQNEAQ (reference sequence). The whole variable domain, filled in from reference TRBV7-9 and TRBJ2-1, reads DTGVSQNPRHKITKRGQNVTFRCDPISEHNRLYWYRQTLGQGPEFLTYFQNEAQLEKSRLLSDRFSAERPKGSFSTLEIQRTEQGDSAMYLCASSTGQGAVNEQFFGPGTRLTVL.